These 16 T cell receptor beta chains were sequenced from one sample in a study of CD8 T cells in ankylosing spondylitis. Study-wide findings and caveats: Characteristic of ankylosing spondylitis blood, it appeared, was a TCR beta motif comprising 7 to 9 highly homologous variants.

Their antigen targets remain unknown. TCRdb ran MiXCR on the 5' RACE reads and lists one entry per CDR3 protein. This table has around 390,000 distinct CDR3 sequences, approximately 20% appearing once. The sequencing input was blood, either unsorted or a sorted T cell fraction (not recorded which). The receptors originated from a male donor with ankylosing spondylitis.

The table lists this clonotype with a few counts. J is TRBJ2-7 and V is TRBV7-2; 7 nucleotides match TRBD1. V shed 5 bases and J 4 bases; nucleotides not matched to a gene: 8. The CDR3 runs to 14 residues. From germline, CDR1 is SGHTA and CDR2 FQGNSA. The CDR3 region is CASSPRDRRYEQYF. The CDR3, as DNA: TGTGCCAGCAGCCCACGGGACAGACGGTACGAGCAGTACTTC.

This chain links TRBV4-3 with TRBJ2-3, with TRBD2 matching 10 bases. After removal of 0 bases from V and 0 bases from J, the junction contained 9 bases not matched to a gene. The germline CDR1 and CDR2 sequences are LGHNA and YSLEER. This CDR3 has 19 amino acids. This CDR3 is CASSQDLGLAGGSTDTQYF. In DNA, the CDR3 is TGCGCCAGCAGCCAAGATCTAGGCTTAGCGGGAGGCAGCACAGATACGCAGTATTTT.

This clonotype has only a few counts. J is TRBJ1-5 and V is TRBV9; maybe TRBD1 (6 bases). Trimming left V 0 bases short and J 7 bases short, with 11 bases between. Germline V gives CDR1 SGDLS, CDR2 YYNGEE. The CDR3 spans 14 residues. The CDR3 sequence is CASSVEGGEQPQHF. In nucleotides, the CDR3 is TGTGCCAGCAGCGTAGAGGGGGGGGAGCAGCCCCAGCATTTT.

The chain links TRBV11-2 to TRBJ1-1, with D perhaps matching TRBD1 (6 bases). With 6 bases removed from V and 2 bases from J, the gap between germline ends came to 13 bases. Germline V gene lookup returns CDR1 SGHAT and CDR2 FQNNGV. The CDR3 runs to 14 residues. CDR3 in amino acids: CASRGAGENTEAFF. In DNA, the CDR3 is TGTGCCAGCAGAGGGGCAGGGGAAAACACTGAAGCTTTCTTT.

The CDR3 DNA reads TGTGCCAGCAGCCACACTCTGAGCGGGACTAGCGGCACAGATACGCAGTATTTT. This codes for CASSHTLSGTSGTDTQYF. The J gene is TRBJ2-3, the V gene TRBV3-1; the match to TRBD2 covers 10 bases. Germline V gene lookup returns CDR1 LGHDT and CDR2 YNNKEL (reference sequence). V gave up 3 bases and J gave up 1 base; unmatched junction bases: 10. The CDR3 length is 18 residues.

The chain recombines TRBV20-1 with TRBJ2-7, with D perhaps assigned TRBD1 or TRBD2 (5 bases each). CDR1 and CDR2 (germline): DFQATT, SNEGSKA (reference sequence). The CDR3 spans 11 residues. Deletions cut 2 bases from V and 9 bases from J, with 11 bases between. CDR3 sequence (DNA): TGCAGTGCTAGATGGGACGTATGGCAGTACTTC. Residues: CSARWDVWQYF.

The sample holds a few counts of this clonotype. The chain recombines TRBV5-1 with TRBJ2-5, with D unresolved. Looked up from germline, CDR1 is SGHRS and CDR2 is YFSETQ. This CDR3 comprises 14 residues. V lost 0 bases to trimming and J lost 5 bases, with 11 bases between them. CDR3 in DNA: TGCGCCAGCAGCTTGGTCACCAGTTCGGAGACCCAGTACTTC. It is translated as CASSLVTSSETQYF.

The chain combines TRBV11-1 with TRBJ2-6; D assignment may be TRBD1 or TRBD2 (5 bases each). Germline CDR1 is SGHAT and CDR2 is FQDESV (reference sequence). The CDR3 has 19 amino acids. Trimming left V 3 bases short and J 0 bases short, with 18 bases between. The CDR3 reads CASSFRDGDKSSGANVLTF. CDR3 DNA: TGTGCCAGCAGCTTCCGGGACGGCGATAAGAGCTCTGGGGCCAACGTCCTGACTTTC.

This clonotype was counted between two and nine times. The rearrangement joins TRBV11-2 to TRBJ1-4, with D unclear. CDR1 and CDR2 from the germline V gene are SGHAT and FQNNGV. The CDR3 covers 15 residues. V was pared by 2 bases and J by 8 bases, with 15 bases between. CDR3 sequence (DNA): TGTGCCAGCAGCTTACGGGGTTTGGTTTCCGAAAAACTGTTTTTT. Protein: CASSLRGLVSEKLFF. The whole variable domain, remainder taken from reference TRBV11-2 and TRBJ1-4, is EAGVAQSPRYKIIEKRQSVAFWCNPISGHATLYWYQQILGQGPKLLIQFQNNGVVDDSQLPKDRFSAERLKGVDSTLKIQPAKLEDSAVYLCASSLRGLVSEKLFFGSGTQLSVL.

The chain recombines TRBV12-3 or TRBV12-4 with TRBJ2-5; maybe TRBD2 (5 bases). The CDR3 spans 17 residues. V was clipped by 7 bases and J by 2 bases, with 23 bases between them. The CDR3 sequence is CASTQSRRAPRQETQYF. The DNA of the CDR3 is TGTGCCAGCACTCAGTCCCGGCGGGCCCCCCGTCAAGAGACCCAGTACTTC.

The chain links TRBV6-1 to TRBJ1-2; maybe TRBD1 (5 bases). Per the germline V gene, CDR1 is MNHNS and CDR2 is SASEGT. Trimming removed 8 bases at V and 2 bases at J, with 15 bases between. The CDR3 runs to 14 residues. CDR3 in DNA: TGTGCCAGCGCGTCCGGGCAGGGCAACTATGGCTACACCTTC. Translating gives CASASGQGNYGYTF.

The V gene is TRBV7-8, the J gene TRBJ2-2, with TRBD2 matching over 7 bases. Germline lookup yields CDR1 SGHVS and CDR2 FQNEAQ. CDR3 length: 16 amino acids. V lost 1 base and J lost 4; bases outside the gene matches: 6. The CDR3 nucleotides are TGTGCCAGCAGCTTAGGTCCTAGCGGAGCCACCGGGGAGCTGTTTTTT. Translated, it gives CASSLGPSGATGELFF.

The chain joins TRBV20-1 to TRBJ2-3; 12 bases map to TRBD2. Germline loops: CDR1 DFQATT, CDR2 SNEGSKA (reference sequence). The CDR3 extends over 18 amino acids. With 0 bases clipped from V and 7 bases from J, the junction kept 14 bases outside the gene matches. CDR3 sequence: CSARDWLAGGPGSYTQYF. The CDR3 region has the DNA TGCAGTGCTAGAGATTGGCTAGCGGGAGGGCCGGGTTCGTATACGCAGTATTTT.

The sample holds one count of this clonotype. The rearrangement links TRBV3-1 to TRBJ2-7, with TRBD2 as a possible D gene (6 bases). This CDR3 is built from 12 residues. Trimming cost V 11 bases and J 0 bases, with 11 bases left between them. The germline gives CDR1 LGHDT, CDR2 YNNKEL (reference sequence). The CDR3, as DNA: TGTGCCCGTTCCGGGAGCTCCTACGAGCAGTACTTC. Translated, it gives CARSGSSYEQYF.

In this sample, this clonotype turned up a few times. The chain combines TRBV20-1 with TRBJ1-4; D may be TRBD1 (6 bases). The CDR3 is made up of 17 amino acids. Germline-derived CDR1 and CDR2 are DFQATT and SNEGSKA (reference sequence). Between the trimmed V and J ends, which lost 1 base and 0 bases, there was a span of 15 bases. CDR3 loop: CSARVSRQGSTNEKLFF. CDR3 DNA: TGCAGTGCTAGAGTTTCAAGGCAGGGGTCAACTAATGAAAAACTGTTTTTT.

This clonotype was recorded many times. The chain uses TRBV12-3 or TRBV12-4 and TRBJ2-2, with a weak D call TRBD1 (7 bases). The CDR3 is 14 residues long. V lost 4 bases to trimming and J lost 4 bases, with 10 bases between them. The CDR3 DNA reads TGTGCCAGCAGTTCGGGGGACAGCACCGGGGAGCTGTTTTTT. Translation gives CASSSGDSTGELFF.